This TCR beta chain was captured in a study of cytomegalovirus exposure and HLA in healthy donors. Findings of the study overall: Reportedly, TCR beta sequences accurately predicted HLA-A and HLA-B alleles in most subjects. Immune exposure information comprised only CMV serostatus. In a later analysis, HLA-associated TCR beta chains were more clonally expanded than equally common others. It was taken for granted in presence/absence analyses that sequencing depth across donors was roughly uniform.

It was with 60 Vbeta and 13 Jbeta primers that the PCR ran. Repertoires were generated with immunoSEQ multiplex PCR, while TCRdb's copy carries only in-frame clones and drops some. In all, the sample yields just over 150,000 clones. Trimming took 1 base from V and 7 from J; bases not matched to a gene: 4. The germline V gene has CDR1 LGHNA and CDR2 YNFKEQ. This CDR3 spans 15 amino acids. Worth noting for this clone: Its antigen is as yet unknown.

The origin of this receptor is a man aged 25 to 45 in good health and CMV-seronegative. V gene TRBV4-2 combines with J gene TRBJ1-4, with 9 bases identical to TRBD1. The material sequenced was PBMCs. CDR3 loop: CASSQATDRGEKLFF. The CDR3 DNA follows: TGTGCCAGCAGCCAAGCTACGGACAGGGGTGAAAAACTGTTTTTT.